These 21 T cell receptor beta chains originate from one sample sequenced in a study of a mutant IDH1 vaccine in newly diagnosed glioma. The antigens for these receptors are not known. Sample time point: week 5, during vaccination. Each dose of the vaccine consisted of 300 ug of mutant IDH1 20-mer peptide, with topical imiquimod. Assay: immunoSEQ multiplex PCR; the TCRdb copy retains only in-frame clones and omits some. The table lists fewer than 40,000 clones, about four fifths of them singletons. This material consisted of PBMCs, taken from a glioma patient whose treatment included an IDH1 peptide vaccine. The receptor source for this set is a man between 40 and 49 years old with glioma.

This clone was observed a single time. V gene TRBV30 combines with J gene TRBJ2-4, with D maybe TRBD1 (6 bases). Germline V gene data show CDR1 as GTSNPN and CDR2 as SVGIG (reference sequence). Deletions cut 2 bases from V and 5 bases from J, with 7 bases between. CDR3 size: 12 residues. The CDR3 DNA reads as TGTGCCTGGAGTAGACAGGAAAACATTCAGTACTTC. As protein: CAWSRQENIQYF.

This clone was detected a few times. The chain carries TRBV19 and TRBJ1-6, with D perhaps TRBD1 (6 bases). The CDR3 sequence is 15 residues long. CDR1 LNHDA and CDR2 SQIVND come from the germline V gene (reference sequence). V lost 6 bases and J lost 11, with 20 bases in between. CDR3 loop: CASSTGTLGSAPLHF. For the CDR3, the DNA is TGTGCCAGTAGCACCGGGACATTGGGGTCGGCACCCCTCCACTTT.

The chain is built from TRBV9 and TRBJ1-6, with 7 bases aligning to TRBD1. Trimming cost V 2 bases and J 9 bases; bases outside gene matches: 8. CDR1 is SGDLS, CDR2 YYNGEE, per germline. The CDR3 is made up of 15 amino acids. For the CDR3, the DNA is TGTGCCAGCAGCGTCGGGGAGGGGGCAAGTTCACCCCTCCACTTT. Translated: CASSVGEGASSPLHF.

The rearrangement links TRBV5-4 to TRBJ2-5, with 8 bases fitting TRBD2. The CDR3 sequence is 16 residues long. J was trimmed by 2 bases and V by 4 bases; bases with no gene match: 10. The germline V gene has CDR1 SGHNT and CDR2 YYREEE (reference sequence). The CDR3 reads CASSVGPSGQQETQYF. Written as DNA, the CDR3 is TGTGCCAGCAGCGTGGGGCCTAGCGGGCAACAAGAGACCCAGTACTTC.

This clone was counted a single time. The CDR3 DNA reads as TGTGCCAGCAGCTACCAGGGGTACGAGCAGTACTTC. As protein: CASSYQGYEQYF. This chain uses TRBV7-8 with TRBJ2-7; possible D gene TRBD1, 6 bases. The V gene lost 4 bases and the J gene lost 4 bases, with 8 bases spanning the gap. This CDR3 is built from 12 residues. Germline CDR1 and CDR2: SGHVS and FQNEAQ.

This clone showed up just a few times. This CDR3 is CAISDERYGYTF. The CDR3 bases are TGTGCCATCAGTGACGAGAGGTATGGCTACACCTTC. The V gene is TRBV10-3, the J gene TRBJ1-2; D is undetermined. V shed 3 bases and J shed 5 bases, with 7 bases lying between them. CDR1 and CDR2 (germline): ENHRY, SYGVKD. The CDR3 has 12 residues.

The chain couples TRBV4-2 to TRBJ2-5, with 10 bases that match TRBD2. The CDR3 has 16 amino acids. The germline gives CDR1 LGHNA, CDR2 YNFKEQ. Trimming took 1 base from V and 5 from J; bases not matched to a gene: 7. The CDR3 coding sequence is TGTGCCAGCAGCCAAGTAGCGGGGGGCACGGGGGAGACCCAGTACTTC. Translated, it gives CASSQVAGGTGETQYF.

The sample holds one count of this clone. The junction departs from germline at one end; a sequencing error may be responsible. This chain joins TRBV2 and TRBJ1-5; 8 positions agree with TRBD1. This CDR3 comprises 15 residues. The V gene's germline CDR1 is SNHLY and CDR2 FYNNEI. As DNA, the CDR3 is TGTGCCAGCAGTCAAGCAGGGGGCCGGAATCAGCCCCAGCATTTT. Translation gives CASSQAGGRNQPQHF.

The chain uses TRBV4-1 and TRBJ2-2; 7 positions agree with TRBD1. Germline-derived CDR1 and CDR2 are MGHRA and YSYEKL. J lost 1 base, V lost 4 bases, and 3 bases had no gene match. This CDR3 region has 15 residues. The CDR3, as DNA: TGCGCCAGCAGCCCGGGACAGCAGAACACCGGGGAGCTGTTTTTT. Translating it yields CASSPGQQNTGELFF.

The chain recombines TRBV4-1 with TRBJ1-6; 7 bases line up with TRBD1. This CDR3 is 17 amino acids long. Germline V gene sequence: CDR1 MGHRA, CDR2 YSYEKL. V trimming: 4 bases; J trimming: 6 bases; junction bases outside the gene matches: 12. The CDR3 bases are TGCGCCAGCAGCCTCGTTGGCCGGGACAGCTCTAATTCACCCCTCCACTTT. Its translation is CASSLVGRDSSNSPLHF.

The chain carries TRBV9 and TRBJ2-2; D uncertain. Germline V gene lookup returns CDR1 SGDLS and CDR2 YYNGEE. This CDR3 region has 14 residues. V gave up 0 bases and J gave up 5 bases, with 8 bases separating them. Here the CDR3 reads CASSVVGTTGELFF. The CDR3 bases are TGTGCCAGCAGCGTAGTGGGCACTACCGGGGAGCTGTTTTTT. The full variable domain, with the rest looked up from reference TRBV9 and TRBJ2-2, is DSGVTQTPKHLITATGQRVTLRCSPRSGDLSVYWYQQSLDQGLQFLIQYYNGEERAKGNILERFSAQQFPDLHSELNLSSLELGDSALYFCASSVVGTTGELFFGEGSRLTVL.

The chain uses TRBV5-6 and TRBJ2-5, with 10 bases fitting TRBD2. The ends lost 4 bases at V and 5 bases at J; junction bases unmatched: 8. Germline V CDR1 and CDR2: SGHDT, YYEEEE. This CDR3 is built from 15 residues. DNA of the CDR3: TGTGCCAGCAGCACTTTAGCGGGGGGCAAGGAGACCCAGTACTTC. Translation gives CASSTLAGGKETQYF.

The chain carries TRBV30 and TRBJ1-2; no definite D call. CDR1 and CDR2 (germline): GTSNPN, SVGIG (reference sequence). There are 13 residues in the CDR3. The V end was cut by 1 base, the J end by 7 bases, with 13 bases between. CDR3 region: CAWSGPADSGYTF. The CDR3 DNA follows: TGTGCCTGGAGTGGTCCCGCAGATAGTGGCTACACCTTC. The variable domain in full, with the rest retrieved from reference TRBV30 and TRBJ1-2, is SQTIHQWPATLVQPVGSPLSLECTVEGTSNPNLYWYRQAAGRGLQLLFYSVGIGQISSEVPQNLSASRPQDRQFILSSKKLLLSDSGFYLCAWSGPADSGYTFGSGTRLTVV.

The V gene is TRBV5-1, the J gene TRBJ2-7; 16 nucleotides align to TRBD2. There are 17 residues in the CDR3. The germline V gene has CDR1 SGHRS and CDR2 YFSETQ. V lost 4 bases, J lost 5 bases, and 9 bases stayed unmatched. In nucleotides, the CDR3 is TGCGCCAGCAGCGCGGCCGGGACTAGCGGGGGGGCGGACGAGCAGTACTTC. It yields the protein CASSAAGTSGGADEQYF.

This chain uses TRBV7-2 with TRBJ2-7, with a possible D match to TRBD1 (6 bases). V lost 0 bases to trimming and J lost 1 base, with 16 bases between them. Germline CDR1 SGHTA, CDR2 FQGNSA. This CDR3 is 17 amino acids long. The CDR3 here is CASSLASGTPRSYEQYF. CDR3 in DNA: TGTGCCAGCAGCTTAGCGTCCGGGACACCTCGTTCCTACGAGCAGTACTTC.

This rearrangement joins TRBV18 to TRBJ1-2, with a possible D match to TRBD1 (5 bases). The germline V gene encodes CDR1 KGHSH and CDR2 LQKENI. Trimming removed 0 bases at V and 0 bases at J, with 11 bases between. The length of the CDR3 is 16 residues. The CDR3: CASSPPPGVANYGYTF. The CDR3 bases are TGTGCCAGCTCACCACCGCCGGGGGTAGCTAACTATGGCTACACCTTC.

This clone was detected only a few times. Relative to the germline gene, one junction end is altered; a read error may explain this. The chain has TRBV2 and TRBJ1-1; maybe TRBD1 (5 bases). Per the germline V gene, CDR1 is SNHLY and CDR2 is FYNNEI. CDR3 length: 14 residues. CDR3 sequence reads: CASSAAGTSTTKSF. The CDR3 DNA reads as TGTGCCAGCAGTGCGGCGGGGACGAGTACAACAAAATCATTT. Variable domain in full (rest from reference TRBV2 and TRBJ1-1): EPEVTQTPSHQVTQMGQEVILRCVPISNHLYFYWYRQILGQKVEFLVSFYNNEISEKSEIFDDQFSVERPDGSNFTLKIRSTKLEDSAMYFCASSAAGTSTTKSFGQGTRLTVV.

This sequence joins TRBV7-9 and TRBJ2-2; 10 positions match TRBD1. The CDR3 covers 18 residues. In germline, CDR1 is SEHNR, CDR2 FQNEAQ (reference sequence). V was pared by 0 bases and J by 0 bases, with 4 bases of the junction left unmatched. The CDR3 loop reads CASSLAPGQGTNTGELFF. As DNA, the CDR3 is TGTGCCAGCAGCTTAGCCCCGGGACAGGGGACGAACACCGGGGAGCTGTTTTTT.

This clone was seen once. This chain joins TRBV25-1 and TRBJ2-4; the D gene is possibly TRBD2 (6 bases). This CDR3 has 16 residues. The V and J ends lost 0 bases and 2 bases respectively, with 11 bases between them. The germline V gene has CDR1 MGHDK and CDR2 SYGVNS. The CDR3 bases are TGTGCCAGCAGTGAATATAGTGGGGGGTCCAAAAACATTCAGTACTTC. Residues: CASSEYSGGSKNIQYF.

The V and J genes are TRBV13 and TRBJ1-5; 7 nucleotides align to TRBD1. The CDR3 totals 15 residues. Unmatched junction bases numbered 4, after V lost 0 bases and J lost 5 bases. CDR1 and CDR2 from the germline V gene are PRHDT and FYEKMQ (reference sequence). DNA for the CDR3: TGTGCCAGCAGCTTAGGCCAGGGGGGATATCAGCCCCAGCATTTT. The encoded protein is CASSLGQGGYQPQHF.

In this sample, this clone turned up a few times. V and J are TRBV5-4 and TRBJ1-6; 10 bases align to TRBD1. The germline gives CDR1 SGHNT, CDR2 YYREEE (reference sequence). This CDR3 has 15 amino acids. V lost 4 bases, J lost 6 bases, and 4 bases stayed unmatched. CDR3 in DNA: TGTGCCAGCAGCCGCCGACAGGGGGCTAATTCACCCCTCCACTTT. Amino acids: CASSRRQGANSPLHF. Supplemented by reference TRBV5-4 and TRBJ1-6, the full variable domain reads ETGVTQSPTHLIKTRGQQVTLRCSSQSGHNTVSWYQQALGQGPQFIFQYYREEENGRGNFPPRFSGLQFPNYSSELNVNALELDDSALYLCASSRRQGANSPLHFGNGTRLTVT.